What follows are 10 T cell receptor beta chains derived from one specimen sequenced in a study of T-cell memory formation after mild COVID-19. One entry per CDR3 protein, called by TCRdb with MiXCR from the 5' RACE reads. This table has about 360,000 distinct CDR3 sequences, 13% to 15% appearing once. Sequencing was carried out using PBMCs or a T cell subset sorted from them (not recorded which). The receptors here all came from a man between 18 and 29 years old who had mild COVID-19 (a few samples of this study predate the infection). Cell type and time point are not known.

The chain links TRBV6-5 to TRBJ2-2; possible D gene TRBD2, 6 bases. The CDR3 spans 15 residues. V was cut by 8 bases and J by 7 bases, with 20 bases left in between. Germline CDR1 is MNHEY and CDR2 is SVGAGI. The CDR3 region has the DNA TGTGCCAGCCACGATGTGCGGGGAGGAATCGGGGAGCTGTTTTTT. Translating it yields CASHDVRGGIGELFF.

This clonotype was seen more than once but under ten times. This CDR3 is CASSPKNGGNTEAFF. CDR3 coding DNA: TGTGCCAGCAGTCCTAAGAACGGGGGGAACACTGAAGCTTTCTTT. V and J are TRBV12-3 or TRBV12-4 and TRBJ1-1; the D gene is possibly TRBD1 (5 bases). This CDR3 comprises 15 residues. V lost 5 bases, J lost 1 base, and 14 bases lay in between.

The V call is TRBV27, the J call TRBJ2-3; TRBD1 aligns across 7 bases. After removal of 3 bases from V and 5 bases from J, the junction contained 8 bases not matched to a gene. The CDR3 is 15 residues long. The germline V gene has CDR1 MNHEY and CDR2 SMNVEV (reference sequence). The chain's CDR3 is CASSFQWGTEDTQYF. CDR3 DNA: TGTGCCAGCAGTTTCCAATGGGGGACAGAAGATACGCAGTATTTT.

This clonotype was seen a few times. CDR3 region: CASRHRGHGNTIYF. The CDR3 DNA follows: TGTGCCAGCAGGCACAGGGGGCATGGAAACACCATATATTTT. The rearrangement links TRBV6-5 to TRBJ1-3, with 9 nucleotides matching TRBD1. The germline gives CDR1 MNHEY, CDR2 SVGAGI. Unmatched junction bases numbered 3, after V lost 6 bases and J lost 3 bases. The CDR3 consists of 14 residues.

The chain links TRBV5-1 to TRBJ2-3; either TRBD1 or TRBD2 may fit D (6 bases each). The CDR3 is 16 amino acids. V shed 0 bases and J shed 0 bases, with 11 bases lying between them. CDR1 is SGHRS, CDR2 YFSETQ, per germline. The CDR3 nucleotides are TGCGCCAGCAGCTTGGAGGCCGGGGGCAGCACAGATACGCAGTATTTT. This encodes CASSLEAGGSTDTQYF.

The chain couples TRBV20-1 to TRBJ1-2, with D possibly matching TRBD1 (6 bases). Germline V gene sequence: CDR1 DFQATT, CDR2 SNEGSKA (reference sequence). The CDR3 has 14 residues. Trimming took off 3 bases at V and 2 bases at J, with 13 bases between the two ends. The CDR3 DNA sequence: TGCAGTGCTAGTGGGGGGGCTGGGAACTATGGCTACACCTTC. This translates into CSASGGAGNYGYTF.

The V and J genes are TRBV15 and TRBJ2-2; D remains ambiguous. Trimming stripped 3 bases from V and 2 bases from J, with 13 bases between. The CDR3 has 16 residues. Germline values: CDR1 LNHNV, CDR2 YYDKDF (reference sequence). Written as DNA, the CDR3 is TGTGCCACCAGCAGCCCGACGGTGTCCAACACCGGGGAGCTGTTTTTT. As protein: CATSSPTVSNTGELFF.

This clonotype was seen more than once but under ten times. The chain recombines TRBV4-3 with TRBJ1-1, with 8 bases fitting TRBD1. The CDR3 totals 15 residues. The ends lost 6 bases at V and 5 bases at J; junction bases unmatched: 11. Germline V gene sequence: CDR1 LGHNA, CDR2 YSLEER. In DNA form, the CDR3 reads TGCGCCAGCAGTCTTTTTGACAGGGGCGAGACTGAAGCTTTCTTT. Its translation: CASSLFDRGETEAFF.

The V gene is TRBV7-9, the J gene TRBJ2-7; possibly TRBD1 for D (6 bases). Trimming shortened V by 3 bases and J by 3 bases, and 9 bases separated the two germline ends. This CDR3 region has 13 residues. Germline loops: CDR1 SEHNR, CDR2 FQNEAQ (reference sequence). In DNA, the CDR3 is TGTGCCAGCAGCTTCGGACAGTTCTACGAGCAGTACGTC. Amino acids: CASSFGQFYEQYV.

The genes are TRBV11-2 and TRBJ2-7; the match to TRBD2 covers 7 bases. The CDR3 spans 15 residues. The germline CDR1 and CDR2 sequences are SGHAT and FQNNGV. Trimming at V came to 4 bases and at J to 3 bases, leaving 9 bases not matched to a gene. This chain's CDR3 is CASSSSLGGGYEQYF. The CDR3 bases are TGTGCCAGCAGCTCGAGCCTGGGGGGGGGCTACGAGCAGTACTTC.